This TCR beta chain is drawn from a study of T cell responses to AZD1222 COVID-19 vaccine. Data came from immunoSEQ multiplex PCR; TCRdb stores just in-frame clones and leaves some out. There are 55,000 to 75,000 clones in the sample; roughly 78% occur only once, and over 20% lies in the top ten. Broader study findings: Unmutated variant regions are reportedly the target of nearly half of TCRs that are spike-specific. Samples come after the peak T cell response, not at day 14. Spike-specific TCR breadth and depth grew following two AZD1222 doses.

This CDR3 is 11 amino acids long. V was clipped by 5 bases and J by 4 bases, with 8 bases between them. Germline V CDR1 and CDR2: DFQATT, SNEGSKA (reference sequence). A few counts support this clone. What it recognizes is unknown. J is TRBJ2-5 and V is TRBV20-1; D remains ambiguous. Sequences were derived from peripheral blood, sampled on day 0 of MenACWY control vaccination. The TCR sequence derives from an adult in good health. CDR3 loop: CSALSRETQYF. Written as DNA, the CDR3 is TGCAGTGCTCTCTCTCGAGAGACCCAGTACTTC.